Below, one TCR beta chain is given with its context. Its target is not known. This sample stems from a study of cytomegalovirus exposure and HLA in healthy donors. Study-level findings and limits: There were several of the most significant clusters that appeared linked to common viral pathogens in a later analysis. Sequencing had likely introduced a cluster of highly shared sequence variants as an artifact. Per a later analysis, HLA-associated TCR beta chains showed more clonal expansion than other, equally common TCR beta chains. Analyzed later, most CMV-associated TCR beta chains appeared HLA-restricted.

PCR amplification relied on 60 Vbeta primers (plus 13 Jbeta primers). Libraries were prepared by immunoSEQ multiplex PCR; TCRdb keeps only in-frame clonotypes and omits some of them. This table has roughly 190,000 clones, 75% to 85% appearing once. V lost 4 bases and J lost 5; bases outside the gene matches: 17. Germline values: CDR1 SGHNT, CDR2 YYREEE (reference sequence). This CDR3 is 19 amino acids long. This chain uses TRBV5-4 with TRBJ2-1; the match to TRBD2 covers 11 bases. The sequenced sample was PBMCs. The TCR originated in a woman between 25 and 40 years old in good health and CMV-seropositive. CDR3 DNA sequence: TGTGCCAGCAGCCCTACCTTATTTAGCGGGGGGGGAGAGAACAATGAGCAGTTCTTC. As protein: CASSPTLFSGGGENNEQFF.